This T cell receptor (beta chain) was identified in a study of CD8 T cells in ankylosing spondylitis. One entry per CDR3 protein, called by TCRdb with MiXCR from the 5' RACE reads. This table holds some 120,000 distinct CDR3 sequences, over 6.5% found once. This clonotype came up many times. CDR3 size: 15 residues. The germline CDR1 and CDR2 sequences are DFQATT and SNEGSKA (reference sequence). J lost 5 bases, V lost 0 bases, and 9 bases had no gene match. The origin of this receptor is a male donor with ankylosing spondylitis or in good health (not recorded which). The chain combines TRBV20-1 with TRBJ2-7, with TRBD1 matching over 8 bases. Material for sequencing was blood, either unsorted or a sorted T cell fraction (not recorded which). CDR3 amino acids: CSARDYWQGANEQYF. The CDR3 DNA reads TGCAGTGCTAGAGATTATTGGCAGGGGGCTAACGAGCAGTACTTC.